This TCR beta chain derives from a study of response to subunit inactivated influenza vaccine. The CDR3 runs 16 residues. Germline CDR1 is DFQATT and CDR2 is SNEGSKA (reference sequence). The trim removed 3 bases at V and 4 bases at J, leaving 12 bases unmatched. In TCRdb, the RT-PCR reads were re-called with MiXCR into one record per CDR3 protein. The sample has roughly 620,000 distinct CDR3 sequences; around 10% are singletons. This clonotype was counted many times. The sample was also linked to a second study, of T cells expressing NK-cell markers. According to that study: UMIs accompanied the 5'RACE template switching by which TCR beta cDNA was made. Sequencing of TCR beta repertoires drew on sorted CD3+CD56+NKG2C+, CD3+CD56+NKG2C- and CD3+CD56-NKG2C+ T cells. Several experiments employed an anti-gamma-delta TCR antibody to confine sorting to alpha-beta TCR T cells. These clonotypes additionally ranked first within the CD3+CD56-NKG2C+ fraction of a handful of donors.

The source material was PBMCs from blood, sampled on the day of vaccination. The TCR originated in a man aged 50 to 59 who received an inactivated influenza vaccine. The genes are TRBV20-1 and TRBJ1-2; 9 nucleotides align to TRBD1. The CDR3 region is CSARMTRDRVFYGYTF. The CDR3 coding sequence is TGCAGTGCTAGGATGACCCGGGACAGGGTCTTCTATGGCTACACCTTC.